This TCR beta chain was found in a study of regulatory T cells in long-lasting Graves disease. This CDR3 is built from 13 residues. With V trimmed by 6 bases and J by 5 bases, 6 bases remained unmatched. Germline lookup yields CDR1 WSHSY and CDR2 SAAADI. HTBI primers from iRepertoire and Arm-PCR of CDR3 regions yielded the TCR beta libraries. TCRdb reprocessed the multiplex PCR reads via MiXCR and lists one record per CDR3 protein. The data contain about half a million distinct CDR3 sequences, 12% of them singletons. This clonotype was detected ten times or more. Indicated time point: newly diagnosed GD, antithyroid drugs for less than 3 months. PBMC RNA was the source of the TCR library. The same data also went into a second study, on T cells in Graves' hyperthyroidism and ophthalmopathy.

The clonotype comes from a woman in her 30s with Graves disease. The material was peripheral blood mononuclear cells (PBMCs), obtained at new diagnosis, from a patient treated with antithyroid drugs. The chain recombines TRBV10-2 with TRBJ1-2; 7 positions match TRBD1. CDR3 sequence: CASSTDRRYGYTF. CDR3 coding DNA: TGCGCCAGCAGCACGGACAGGCGTTATGGCTACACCTTC.